Only one count was recorded for the clone carrying this T cell receptor beta chain. Its antigen is as yet unknown. The data originate from a study of a mutant IDH1 vaccine in newly diagnosed glioma. Time point denoted: week 5, during vaccination. Vaccination comprised doses that each held 300 ug of mutant IDH1 20-mer peptide, plus topical imiquimod. Libraries were prepared by immunoSEQ multiplex PCR; TCRdb keeps only in-frame clonotypes and omits some of them. The sample consists of more than 55,000 clones, approximately 86% of them appearing once. V was pared by 4 bases and J by 5 bases, with 7 bases of the junction left unmatched. The germline CDR1 and CDR2 sequences are SGDLS and YYNGEE. This CDR3 is built from 16 residues.

This specimen consisted of PBMCs, obtained from a glioma patient whose treatment included an IDH1 peptide vaccine. This TCR was sampled from a woman between 18 and 29 years old with glioma. Some clones in this sample may be carry-over from other donors' samples. The chain links TRBV9 to TRBJ2-2; 11 bases align to TRBD2. The CDR3 DNA is TGTGCCAGCAGCTTCACTAGCGGGAGCTCGACCGGGGAGCTGTTTTTT. This translates into CASSFTSGSSTGELFF.